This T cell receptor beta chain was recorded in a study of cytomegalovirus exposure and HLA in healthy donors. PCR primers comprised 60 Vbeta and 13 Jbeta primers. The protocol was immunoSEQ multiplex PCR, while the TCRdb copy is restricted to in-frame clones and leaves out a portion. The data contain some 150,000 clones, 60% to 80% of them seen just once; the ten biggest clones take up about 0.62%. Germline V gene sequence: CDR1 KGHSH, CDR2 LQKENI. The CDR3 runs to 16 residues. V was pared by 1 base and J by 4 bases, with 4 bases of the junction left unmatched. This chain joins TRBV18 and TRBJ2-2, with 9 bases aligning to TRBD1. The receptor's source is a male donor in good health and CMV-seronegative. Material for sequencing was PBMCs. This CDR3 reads CASSPQQGASTGELFF. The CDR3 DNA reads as TGTGCCAGCTCACCACAACAGGGGGCGAGCACCGGGGAGCTGTTTTTT.